This T cell receptor (beta chain) was documented in a study of blood T cell repertoires in COVID-19. V was pared by 5 bases and J by 0 bases, with 3 bases of the junction left unmatched. Looked up from germline, CDR1 is SGHVS and CDR2 is FNYEAQ. CDR3 size: 15 residues. Sequencing was performed with immunoSEQ multiplex PCR; in TCRdb, only in-frame clones are kept and a portion is missing. The table has 200,000 or so clones, around 84% seen once. The J gene is TRBJ2-1, the V gene TRBV7-6, with 8 positions matching TRBD2. This receptor was obtained from a woman aged 55 to 70 who had recovered from COVID-19. The material sequenced was peripheral blood. CDR3 loop: CASSPSGGSYNEQFF. The CDR3 nucleotides read TGTGCCAGCAGCCCCAGCGGGGGCTCCTACAATGAGCAGTTCTTC.